These T cell receptor beta chains were read from a single sample in a study of blood T cell repertoires in COVID-19. Measured with immunoSEQ multiplex PCR; TCRdb has only the in-frame clones, and not every one. The top ten hold 15% to 20% of the sample, which has roughly 160,000 clones, around 82% seen once. The sequencing input was PBMCs or T cells enriched from blood (not recorded which). These receptors all stem from a man in his 60s who had recovered from COVID-19. Both conserved end residues are part of each CDR3. A D gene is named only where the DNA matches it firmly. Where a row states a size, it is once, few, many or the class of an expanded clone; other rows omit it.

D	V	size	J	CDR3	DNA
TRBD1	TRBV2	once	TRBJ1-6	CASIPTRQGSSNSPLHF	TGTGCCAGCATTCCCACCCGACAGGGGAGCTCTAATTCACCCCTCCACTTT
TRBD1	TRBV29-1	NA	TRBJ2-5	CSVVGHGQGALETQYF	TGCAGCGTTGTTGGTCACGGACAGGGGGCTTTGGAGACCCAGTACTTC
TRBD1	TRBV28	NA	TRBJ2-2	CASRVPGQGNTGELFF	TGTGCCAGCAGGGTTCCGGGACAGGGGAACACCGGGGAGCTGTTTTTT
TRBD1	TRBV28	few	TRBJ2-7	CASRKQGAASYEQYF	TGTGCCAGCAGAAAACAGGGGGCGGCCTCCTACGAGCAGTACTTC
NA	TRBV28	NA	TRBJ2-7	CASSSFSSYEQYF	TGTGCCAGCAGTTCCTTTAGCTCCTACGAGCAGTACTTC
NA	TRBV27	NA	TRBJ2-5	CASSLSIRRGGETQYF	TGTGCCAGCAGTTTATCGATCCGGAGGGGCGGAGAGACCCAGTACTTC
NA	TRBV7-6	NA	TRBJ2-5	CASSLNLEGRGTQYF	TGTGCCAGCAGCTTAAATTTGGAGGGGCGCGGGACCCAGTACTTC
NA	TRBV5-8	NA	TRBJ2-2	CASSLQGYTGELFF	TGTGCCAGCAGCTTACAGGGATACACCGGGGAGCTGTTTTTT
NA	TRBV12-3/TRBV12-4	NA	TRBJ2-7	CASDTGLLSEQYF	TGTGCCAGCGATACTGGACTACTCTCCGAGCAGTACTTC
NA	TRBV7-2	NA	TRBJ1-5	CASSYTSTGNNQPQHF	TGTGCCAGCAGTTACACATCTACAGGAAACAATCAGCCCCAGCATTTT
NA	TRBV10-3	NA	TRBJ2-7	CAISEADRRGIYEQYF	TGTGCCATCAGTGAAGCTGACAGGCGAGGGATCTACGAGCAGTACTTC
NA	TRBV16	NA	TRBJ1-3	CASSGSGNTIYF	TGTGCCAGTTCAGGGTCTGGAAACACCATATATTTT
TRBD1	TRBV19	once	TRBJ2-5	CASSMDRGPGETQYF	TGTGCCAGTAGTATGGACAGGGGTCCCGGAGAGACCCAGTACTTC
TRBD1	TRBV18	NA	TRBJ2-1	CASSPPTGGLSNEQFF	TGTGCCAGCTCACCTCCTACAGGGGGTCTTAGCAATGAGCAGTTCTTC
TRBD1	TRBV6-1	NA	TRBJ1-6	CASSEEPGGNSPLHF	TGTGCCAGCAGTGAAGAGCCAGGGGGAAATTCACCCCTCCACTTT
NA	TRBV20-1	NA	TRBJ2-3	CSARVTDTQYF	TGCAGTGCCAGGGTCACAGATACGCAGTATTTT
TRBD1	TRBV6-1	NA	TRBJ1-4	CASSEALSGTGDEKLFF	TGTGCCAGCAGTGAAGCCCTTTCTGGGACAGGGGACGAAAAACTGTTTTTT
NA	TRBV7-6	NA	TRBJ1-2	CASSLGQGYGYTF	TGTGCCAGCAGCTTAGGTCAGGGCTATGGCTACACCTTC
TRBD1	TRBV7-9	NA	TRBJ2-7	CASSNRQGAGSYEQYF	TGTGCCAGCAGCAACCGACAGGGGGCAGGTTCATACGAGCAGTACTTC
TRBD1	TRBV2	NA	TRBJ1-4	CASGDRGSTNEKLFF	TGTGCCAGCGGGGACAGGGGTTCAACTAATGAAAAACTGTTTTTT
NA	TRBV4-1	NA	TRBJ2-3	CASSQVYPQGTTDTQYF	TGCGCCAGCAGCCAAGTGTATCCGCAGGGAACCACAGATACGCAGTATTTT
NA	TRBV7-9	NA	TRBJ1-5	CASSLGAYQPQHF	TGTGCCAGCAGCTTAGGAGCCTATCAGCCCCAGCATTTT
TRBD2	TRBV11-3	NA	TRBJ2-2	CASRTSGVHGELFF	TGTGCCAGCAGAACGAGCGGGGTTCACGGGGAGCTGTTTTTT
NA	TRBV11-1	NA	TRBJ1-1	CASSLTADSSEAFF	TGTGCCAGCAGCTTAACGGCCGACTCGTCTGAAGCTTTCTTT
TRBD2	TRBV5-1	NA	TRBJ2-5	CASSSGTSGSHQETQYF	TGCGCCAGCAGCTCCGGGACTAGCGGGAGCCACCAAGAGACCCAGTACTTC
TRBD1	TRBV30	NA	TRBJ1-2	CAWSDPSTGVYGYTF	TGTGCCTGGAGTGACCCTTCGACAGGGGTCTATGGCTACACCTTC
NA	TRBV30	NA	TRBJ2-3	CVLAGLADTQYF	TGTGTACTCGCGGGGTTAGCGGATACGCAGTATTTT
TRBD1	TRBV6-5	once	TRBJ1-1	CASLSDKGQYTEAFF	TGTGCCAGCCTATCGGATAAGGGACAGTACACTGAAGCTTTCTTT
TRBD2	TRBV9	NA	TRBJ2-1	CASSVRAGEKQFF	TGTGCCAGCAGCGTAAGAGCGGGAGAAAAGCAGTTCTTC
NA	TRBV29-1	NA	TRBJ2-1	CSVVVPEGPNEQFF	TGCAGCGTTGTTGTCCCCGAGGGTCCCAATGAGCAGTTCTTC
TRBD2	TRBV18	few	TRBJ2-1	CASSGTRGNEQFF	TGTGCCAGCTCCGGGACTAGGGGGAATGAGCAGTTCTTC
NA	TRBV5-4	NA	TRBJ1-4	CASSLEGGRPEKLFF	TGTGCCAGCAGCCTGGAGGGGGGGCGCCCAGAAAAACTGTTTTTT
NA	TRBV28	NA	TRBJ1-5	CASRHNREWSNQPQHF	TGTGCCAGCAGACACAACAGGGAATGGAGCAATCAGCCCCAGCATTTT
NA	TRBV4-1	NA	TRBJ1-6	CASSQEGTGPLGNSPLHF	TGCGCCAGCAGCCAAGAAGGCACAGGCCCTCTAGGTAATTCACCCCTCCACTTT
TRBD2	TRBV6-2/TRBV6-3	NA	TRBJ2-1	CASSYFLAGPYNEQFF	TGTGCCAGCAGTTACTTTCTAGCGGGACCCTACAATGAGCAGTTCTTC
NA	TRBV11-2	NA	TRBJ1-2	CASSLEVRRLTF	TGTGCCAGCAGCCTAGAGGTACGCCGACTTACCTTC
NA	TRBV13	few	TRBJ1-6	CASSLESQVGQFNSPLHF	TGTGCCAGCAGCTTAGAGAGCCAGGTCGGACAGTTTAATTCACCCCTCCACTTT
NA	TRBV4-2	NA	TRBJ1-6	CASSQSRDWNSPLHF	TGTGCCAGCAGCCAAAGCAGGGACTGGAATTCACCCCTCCACTTT
NA	TRBV15	NA	TRBJ2-7	CATSSGSRYEQYF	TGTGCCACCAGTTCCGGGAGCCGCTACGAGCAGTACTTC
TRBD2	TRBV7-8	NA	TRBJ2-1	CASSLTSGRASEQFF	TGTGCCAGCAGCTTAACTAGCGGGAGGGCCAGTGAGCAGTTCTTC
NA	TRBV2	once	TRBJ1-1	CASSGSISGNTEAFF	TGTGCCAGCAGTGGATCGATATCAGGGAACACTGAAGCTTTCTTT
NA	TRBV3-1/TRBV3-2	NA	TRBJ1-6	CASSLGGSSYNSPLHF	TGTGCCAGCAGCCTTGGGGGGAGCTCCTATAATTCACCCCTCCACTTT
TRBD2	TRBV5-1	NA	TRBJ2-7	CASSSSGRSYEQYF	TGCGCCAGCAGCTCCAGCGGGAGATCCTACGAGCAGTACTTC
TRBD1	TRBV6-5	NA	TRBJ1-2	CASSPPGGAGGYTF	TGTGCCAGCAGTCCCCCAGGGGGCGCCGGAGGCTACACCTTC
TRBD2	TRBV5-1	NA	TRBJ2-3	CASRDIGRAPGSEYF	TGCGCCAGCAGGGACATCGGGAGGGCCCCGGGGTCGGAATATTTT
NA	TRBV7-8	NA	TRBJ2-3	CASSQGTFSTDTQYF	TGTGCCAGCAGCCAAGGGACTTTTAGCACAGATACGCAGTATTTT
NA	TRBV7-2	NA	TRBJ2-5	CASRSGGQETQYF	TGTGCCAGCAGATCCGGTGGCCAAGAGACCCAGTACTTC